One and the same sample provided the 26 T cell receptor beta chains below, sequenced in a study of spatial heterogeneity in lung cancer (dated by TCRdb to about 2019). Read against the paper, the sample's time point label means: sample taken at primary tumor resection. For TCR sequencing, whole RNA was extracted from tumor and nontumor lung tissue, or from cryopreserved PBMC samples, and no cell sorting was done. The library was prepared using 5' RACE. Sequencing used a NextSeq 500. TCRdb reworked the public reads: Q25 trimming with fastp, MiXCR clone assembly, productive beta chains retained. All rows with the same CDR3 protein become a single entry with the most common DNA and genes. Recorded for this sample are 25,000 or so distinct CDR3 sequences; about 13% of them occurred a single time. The ten largest clones take up around 23% of the sample. The material sequenced was PBMCs, taken at surgery. These TCRs come from a female donor with early-stage non-small cell lung cancer.

Many counts were recorded for this clonotype. This sequence joins TRBV5-4 and TRBJ1-1, with D uncertain. The length of the CDR3 is 15 residues. The V gene lost 4 bases and the J gene lost 1 base, with 14 bases spanning the gap. CDR1 is SGHNT and CDR2 is YYREEE in the germline V gene (reference sequence). CDR3 protein: CASSQTGTGNTEAFF. CDR3 in DNA: TGTGCCAGCAGCCAGACTGGCACGGGGAACACTGAAGCTTTCTTT.

In its sample, this clonotype was seen many times. V is TRBV20-1 and J is TRBJ1-5; D is unresolved. This CDR3 has 13 residues. Between the trimmed V and J ends, which lost 2 bases and 0 bases, there was a span of 5 bases. CDR1 is DFQATT and CDR2 is SNEGSKA in the germline V gene (reference sequence). CDR3 sequence (DNA): TGCAGTGCTAGAAGGTTTAGCAATCAGCCCCAGCATTTT. Translating it yields CSARRFSNQPQHF.

In its sample, this clonotype was seen many times. The CDR3: CASSQGPTADSPLHF. Written as DNA, the CDR3 is TGTGCCAGCAGTCAAGGACCCACGGCGGATTCACCCCTCCACTTT. The chain couples TRBV9 to TRBJ1-6; D is unresolved. CDR3 length equals 15 residues. Germline V gene sequence: CDR1 SGDLS, CDR2 YYNGEE. V gave up 5 bases and J gave up 8 bases, with 17 bases separating them.

The sample holds many counts of this clonotype. The genes are TRBV20-1 and TRBJ2-5, with 9 nucleotides matching TRBD2. The CDR3 covers 11 residues. The germline CDR1 and CDR2 sequences are DFQATT and SNEGSKA (reference sequence). The CDR3 coding sequence is TGCACCATAGCGGGAGAAGAGACCCAGTACTTC. This translates into CTIAGEETQYF.

The genes are TRBV29-1 and TRBJ2-7; weak D call: TRBD2 (7 bases). The CDR3 length is 14 residues. Germline lookup yields CDR1 SQVTM and CDR2 ANQGSEA. V lost 4 bases and J 1 base, leaving 14 bases between the germline ends. The CDR3 DNA reads TGCAGCGTTGTTGGGGGGGCGTTTTCCTACGAGCAGTACTTC. This translates into CSVVGGAFSYEQYF.

Concerning this clonotype itself: Being one base from a much bigger clone, this may be a read error. This sequence joins TRBV6-2 or TRBV6-3 and TRBJ2-5, with 8 bases aligning to TRBD2. V trimming: 2 bases; J trimming: 3 bases; junction bases outside the gene matches: 2. The CDR3 is made up of 14 amino acids. Germline CDR1 MNHEY, CDR2 SVGEGT. The CDR3, as DNA: TGTGCCAGCAGTTACCGGCGGGAGGAAGAGACCCAGTACTTC. Its protein is CASSYRREEETQYF.

This clonotype was detected many times. The chain combines TRBV28 with TRBJ2-3; a weak D match, TRBD1 (6 bases). V lost 5 bases and J 0 bases, leaving 15 bases between the germline ends. This CDR3 region has 16 residues. Germline CDR1 and CDR2: MDHEN and SYDVKM. CDR3 region: CASSTLQGRSTDTQYF. CDR3 nucleotides: TGTGCCAGCAGTACACTACAGGGTCGAAGCACAGATACGCAGTATTTT.

This clonotype was seen only a few times. The chain joins TRBV7-2 to TRBJ2-7; D uncertain. V lost 4 bases and J 5 bases, leaving 12 bases between the germline ends. The CDR3 is made up of 13 amino acids. Looked up from germline, CDR1 is SGHTA and CDR2 is FQGNSA. The CDR3 sequence is CASSSLTGHEQYF. In DNA form, the CDR3 reads TGTGCCAGCAGCTCCTTGACGGGCCACGAGCAGTACTTC.

This clonotype was seen repeatedly, ten times or more. The gene calls are TRBV5-6 and TRBJ2-1, with D tentatively TRBD2 (5 bases). V was trimmed by 1 base and J by 15 bases, leaving 14 bases between them. Germline V CDR1 and CDR2: SGHDT, YYEEEE. This CDR3 has 12 amino acids. The CDR3 DNA follows: TGTGCCAGCAGCTTGAGGGAGCGTTTAGGGTTCTTC. It yields the protein CASSLRERLGFF.

V and J are TRBV5-1 and TRBJ2-7; TRBD2 matches 9 bases. Germline lookup yields CDR1 SGHRS and CDR2 YFSETQ. The J segment lost 1 base and the V segment lost 3 bases, leaving 14 bases of the junction unmatched. The CDR3 length is 18 residues. The CDR3 is CASSSMDSGSLLSYEQYF. The CDR3 nucleotides are TGCGCCAGCAGCTCGATGGATAGCGGGAGTTTGTTGTCCTACGAGCAGTACTTC.

This clonotype was seen at least ten times. The chain uses TRBV27 and TRBJ2-7; D is perhaps TRBD1 (6 bases). This CDR3 is 14 amino acids long. V shed 4 bases and J shed 0 bases, with 10 bases lying between them. Germline V gives CDR1 MNHEY, CDR2 SMNVEV (reference sequence). The CDR3 protein is CASSSYRVSYEQYF. The CDR3 DNA is TGTGCCAGCAGTTCTTACAGGGTCTCCTACGAGCAGTACTTC.

This clonotype was counted a few times. This rearrangement joins TRBV12-2 to TRBJ1-2. TRBV12-2 is described as a pseudogene. There are 18 residues in the CDR3. The CDR3 spells CASRPAVEVSNLNYGYTF. The DNA of the CDR3 is TGTGCAAGTCGCCCAGCGGTGGAGGTGTCGAATTTAAATTATGGCTACACCTTC.

There are many counts of this clonotype. The chain carries TRBV4-3 and TRBJ2-1; TRBD1 or TRBD2 may be the D gene (6 bases each). The ends were cut back, 6 bases at V and 5 bases at J, with 17 bases in the middle. The CDR3 runs 15 residues. Per germline, CDR1 LGHNA and CDR2 YSLEER. The CDR3 loop reads CASRAGDSSHNEQFF. The CDR3 DNA follows: TGCGCCAGCAGGGCAGGGGACTCTTCCCACAATGAGCAGTTCTTC.

This clonotype was observed many times. The CDR3 sequence is CASRLQGDYEQYF. The CDR3 nucleotides are TGTGCCAGCAGACTACAGGGGGACTACGAGCAGTACTTC. This sequence joins TRBV27 and TRBJ2-7; 8 bases fit TRBD1. Germline V lookup: CDR1 MNHEY, CDR2 SMNVEV (reference sequence). V was clipped by 6 bases and J by 3 bases; unmatched bases: 4. The CDR3 runs to 13 residues.

This clonotype was recorded at least ten times. V gene TRBV28 combines with J gene TRBJ2-5; D is tentatively TRBD1 or TRBD2 (5 bases each). This CDR3 region has 16 residues. V lost 4 bases and J 1 base, leaving 16 bases between the germline ends. CDR1 and CDR2 from the germline V gene are MDHEN and SYDVKM. The CDR3 DNA sequence: TGTGCCAGCAGTTCCCGGGACCTTCTTAGCCAAGAGACCCAGTACTTC. It translates to CASSSRDLLSQETQYF.

This chain joins TRBV28 and TRBJ2-7; a weak D match, TRBD1 (6 bases). The CDR3 consists of 11 residues. V was pared by 4 bases and J by 12 bases, with 13 bases between. Germline V gene sequence: CDR1 MDHEN, CDR2 SYDVKM. The CDR3 is CASSSYRVLYF. Written as DNA, the CDR3 is TGTGCCAGCAGTTCATACAGGGTCCTGTACTTC.

This clonotype has just a few counts. V is TRBV6-2 or TRBV6-3 and J is TRBJ2-3; TRBD1 might be the D (5 bases). Deletions cut 0 bases from V and 7 bases from J, with 20 bases between. The germline V gene has CDR1 MNHEY and CDR2 SVGEGT. The CDR3 has 17 residues. As DNA, the CDR3 is TGTGCCAGCAGTTACTCCCTTGGCAGGGCCCCGCCAAATACGCAGTATTTT. Residues: CASSYSLGRAPPNTQYF.

The chain has TRBV7-9 and TRBJ2-3, with D perhaps given as TRBD1 or TRBD2 (6 bases each). Trimming removed 5 bases at V and 10 bases at J, with 16 bases between. CDR1 and CDR2 from the germline V gene are SEHNR and FQNEAQ (reference sequence). The CDR3 runs 13 residues. CDR3 amino acids: CASSGGGTSAQYF. The CDR3 DNA follows: TGTGCCAGCAGCGGAGGCGGGACATCAGCGCAGTATTTT. The full variable domain, in which reference TRBV7-9 and TRBJ2-3 provide the parts outside the CDR3, is DTGVSQNPRHKITKRGQNVTFRCDPISEHNRLYWYRQTLGQGPEFLTYFQNEAQLEKSRLLSDRFSAERPKGSFSTLEIQRTEQGDSAMYLCASSGGGTSAQYFGPGTRLTVL.

This clonotype appeared many times. This chain links TRBV18 with TRBJ2-1, with 8 bases lining up with TRBD1. Germline assignment: CDR1 KGHSH and CDR2 LQKENI. This CDR3 region has 14 residues. The J segment lost 14 bases and the V segment lost 6 bases, leaving 15 bases of the junction unmatched. The CDR3 nucleotides read TGTGCCAGCTCCCAACTAGGAAAACAGGGGGTTAAGTTCTTC. The encoded protein is CASSQLGKQGVKFF.

Only a few counts were recorded for this clonotype. The chain carries TRBV12-3 or TRBV12-4 and TRBJ1-5; D is unresolved. CDR3 size: 16 residues. Trimming shortened V by 3 bases and J by 0 bases, and 12 bases separated the two germline ends. CDR3 DNA sequence: TGTGCCAGCAGTTTGACCGACGTTTATAGCAATCAGCCCCAGCATTTT. It yields the protein CASSLTDVYSNQPQHF.

The V and J genes are TRBV20-1 and TRBJ2-5; the D is unclear. Germline CDR1 reads DFQATT; CDR2 reads SNEGSKA (reference sequence). The CDR3 is made up of 12 amino acids. The V end lost 3 bases, the J end lost 4 bases, and 9 bases lay between the germline ends. The CDR3 loop reads CSASSRSETQYF. CDR3 bases: TGCAGTGCTAGCTCTAGGTCAGAGACCCAGTACTTC.

This clonotype was counted many times. The rearrangement links TRBV7-3 to TRBJ2-4, with D tentatively TRBD1 (5 bases). There are 23 residues in the CDR3. V shed 1 base and J shed 0 bases, with 31 bases lying between them. Germline loops: CDR1 SGHTA, CDR2 FQGTGA. The CDR3 region has the DNA TGTGCCAGCAGCTTAATGTTGATTTGGGAAGTTTGGACATCCGAACTAGCCAAAAACATTCAGTACTTC. It yields the protein CASSLMLIWEVWTSELAKNIQYF.

Comment on this clonotype: At one boundary the junction diverges from the germline segment, which might be a read error. The chain carries TRBV29-1 and TRBJ2-3; D could derive from TRBD1 or TRBD2 (5 bases each). This CDR3 region has 13 residues. CDR1 and CDR2 from the germline V gene are SQVTM and ANQGSEA. The CDR3 here is CSVFGSSTGTQYF. DNA of the CDR3: TGCAGCGTTTTCGGATCTAGCACAGGTACGCAGTATTTT.

This clonotype was picked up many times. This chain connects TRBV14 to TRBJ2-5; the D is unclear. The CDR3 covers 11 residues. The germline V gene has CDR1 SGHDN and CDR2 FVKESK. V shed 1 base and J shed 7 bases, with 4 bases lying between them. CDR3 protein: CASSQGTTQYF. The CDR3 DNA follows: TGTGCCAGCAGCCAAGGGACGACCCAGTACTTC.

This clonotype was detected many times. The rearrangement uses TRBV20-1 and TRBJ2-1; D is uncertain. In germline, CDR1 is DFQATT, CDR2 SNEGSKA (reference sequence). Trimming cost V 3 bases and J 7 bases, with 13 bases left between them. The CDR3 runs to 13 residues. This CDR3 is CSARVSYGNEQFF. The CDR3 DNA is TGCAGTGCTAGGGTCAGTTATGGGAATGAGCAGTTCTTC.

This clonotype was seen repeatedly, ten times or more. The rearrangement links TRBV28 to TRBJ2-6, with D possibly matching TRBD1 (6 bases). Looked up from germline, CDR1 is MDHEN and CDR2 is SYDVKM. CDR3 length equals 16 residues. V was pared by 2 bases and J by 1 base, with 9 bases between. CDR3 in amino acids: CASSLPGASGANVLTF. The CDR3 DNA reads as TGTGCCAGCAGTTTACCAGGGGCGTCTGGGGCCAACGTCCTGACTTTC.